Below, one TCR beta chain is given with its context. This entry belongs to a study of sequential checkpoint blockade in melanoma. Study as a whole: 91 pretreatment tumor DNA samples were TCRβ immunosequenced.

TCRdb keeps only in-frame clones here, not all; method: immunoSEQ multiplex PCR. In the table there are about 12,000 clones, 26% of which are singletons. Treatment meaning: randomized to nivolumab then ipilimumab (arm A) or the reverse (arm B). None of the patients previously received DNA-damaging chemotherapy. Losses at the gene ends were 8 bases for V and 6 bases for J; bases not matched to a gene: 13. The CDR3 sequence is 15 residues long. The germline V gene encodes CDR1 LNHDA and CDR2 SQIVND (reference sequence). The origin of this receptor is a human donor with melanoma. The specimen comprised tumor tissue (inferred from file names), sampled from a patient given nivolumab and ipilimumab in sequence. The V call is TRBV19, the J call TRBJ1-5, with TRBD1 matching over 7 bases. Here the CDR3 DNA reads TGTGCCAGTGGCGCCGGGACAGCGAAATTTCAGCCCCAGCATTTT. This encodes CASGAGTAKFQPQHF.